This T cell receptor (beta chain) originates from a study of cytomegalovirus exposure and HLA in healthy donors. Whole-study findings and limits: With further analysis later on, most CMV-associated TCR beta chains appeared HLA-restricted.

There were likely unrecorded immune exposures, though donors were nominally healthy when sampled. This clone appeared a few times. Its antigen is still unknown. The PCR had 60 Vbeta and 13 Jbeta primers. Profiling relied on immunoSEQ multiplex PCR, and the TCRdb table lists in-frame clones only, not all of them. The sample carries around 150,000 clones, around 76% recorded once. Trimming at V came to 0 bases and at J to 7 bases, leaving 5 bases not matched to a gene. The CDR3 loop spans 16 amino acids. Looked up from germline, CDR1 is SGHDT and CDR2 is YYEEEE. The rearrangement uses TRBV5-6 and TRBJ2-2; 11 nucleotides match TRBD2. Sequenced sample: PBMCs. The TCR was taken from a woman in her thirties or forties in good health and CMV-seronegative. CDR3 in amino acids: CASSLDLAGGFGELFF. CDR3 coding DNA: TGTGCCAGCAGCTTGGACCTAGCGGGAGGTTTCGGGGAGCTGTTTTTT.